This T cell receptor beta chain was found in a study of T cells after yellow fever vaccination. Whole-study findings and limits: The study re-detected most primary-vaccination clones after the booster (roughly 96% CD4, 88% CD8).

Germline CDR1 SGHTA, CDR2 FQGNSA. CDR3 length: 17 amino acids. J lost 5 bases, V lost 5 bases, and 10 bases had no gene match. Via MiXCR, TCRdb re-called the 5' RACE reads, giving one row per CDR3 protein. The data hold roughly 310,000 distinct CDR3 sequences, with over 8% observed a single time. In the case of this clonotype: Antigen specificity is unknown.

This TCR came from a man younger than 30 who received the YFV17D yellow fever vaccine. The source was PBMCs, collected on the day of the first yellow fever vaccination. This rearrangement joins TRBV7-2 to TRBJ2-3; TRBD2 matches 13 bases. The CDR3 region has the DNA TGTGCCAGCAGCCTACTAGCGGGGGGGCTTATCGGAGATACGCAGTATTTT. This encodes CASSLLAGGLIGDTQYF.